The following is a T cell receptor beta chain sequence with its context. This entry is derived from a study of cytomegalovirus exposure and HLA in healthy donors. Germline CDR1 SGDLS, CDR2 YYNGEE. This CDR3 has 15 amino acids. V lost 3 bases and J 8 bases, leaving 15 bases between the germline ends. Primers included in the PCR were 60 Vbeta and 13 Jbeta primers. TCRdb's copy holds only in-frame clones and misses some; the assay was immunoSEQ multiplex PCR. This sample has around 87,000 clones, with approximately 80% found just once. This rearrangement joins TRBV9 to TRBJ1-6, with D possibly being TRBD1 (6 bases). The sample was PBMCs. This sequence was found in a man aged 35-49 years in good health and CMV-seronegative. Here the CDR3 reads CASSAEQGDYSPLHF. DNA of the CDR3: TGTGCCAGCAGCGCAGAACAGGGAGATTATTCACCCCTCCACTTT.